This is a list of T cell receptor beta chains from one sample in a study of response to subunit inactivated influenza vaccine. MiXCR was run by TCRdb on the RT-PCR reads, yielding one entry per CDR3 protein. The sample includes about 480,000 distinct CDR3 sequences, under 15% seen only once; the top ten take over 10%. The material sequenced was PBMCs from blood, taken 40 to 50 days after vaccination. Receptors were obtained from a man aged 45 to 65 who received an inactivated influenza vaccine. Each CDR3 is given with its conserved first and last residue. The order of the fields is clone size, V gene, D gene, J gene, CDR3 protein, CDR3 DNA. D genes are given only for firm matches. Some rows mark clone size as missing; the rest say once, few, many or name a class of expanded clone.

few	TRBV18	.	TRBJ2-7	CASSPRTDSVGFYEQYF	TGTGCCAGCTCACCAAGGACGGACAGTGTTGGATTCTACGAGCAGTACTTC
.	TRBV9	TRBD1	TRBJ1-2	CASSVGQGANYGYTF	TGTGCCAGCAGCGTAGGACAGGGAGCTAACTATGGCTACACCTTC
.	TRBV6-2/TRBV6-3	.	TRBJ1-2	CASSRLGAAGNYGYTF	TGTGCCAGCAGCCGACTGGGGGCTGCAGGGAACTATGGCTACACCTTC
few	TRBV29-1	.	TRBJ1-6	CSVRESSYNSPLHF	TGCAGCGTTAGAGAGAGCTCCTATAATTCACCCCTCCACTTT
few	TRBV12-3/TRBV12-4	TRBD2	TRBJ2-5	CASSLSGGLVETQYF	TGTGCCAGCAGTCTTAGCGGGGGCCTGGTAGAGACCCAGTACTTC
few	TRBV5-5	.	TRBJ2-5	CASSFTEETQYF	TGTGCCAGCAGCTTTACCGAAGAGACCCAGTACTTC
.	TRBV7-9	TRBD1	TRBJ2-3	CASNPRDRGGDTQYF	TGTGCCAGCAACCCGAGGGACAGGGGAGGAGATACGCAGTATTTT
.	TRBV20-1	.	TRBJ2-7	CSARVPGISYEQYF	TGCAGTGCTAGAGTCCCGGGAATCTCCTACGAGCAGTACTTC
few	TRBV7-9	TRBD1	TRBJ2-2	CASSARDRNTGELFF	TGTGCCAGCAGCGCCCGGGACAGGAACACCGGGGAGCTGTTTTTT
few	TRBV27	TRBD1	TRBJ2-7	CASSSYRGRGSYEQYF	TGTGCCAGCAGTTCCTACAGGGGGCGCGGATCCTACGAGCAGTACTTC
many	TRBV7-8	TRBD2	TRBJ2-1	CASSFGLAHNEQFF	TGTGCCAGCAGCTTCGGACTAGCGCACAATGAGCAGTTCTTC
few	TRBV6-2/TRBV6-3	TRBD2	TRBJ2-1	CASSYSPLAGVYNEQFF	TGTGCCAGCAGTTACTCTCCACTAGCGGGGGTCTACAATGAGCAGTTCTTC
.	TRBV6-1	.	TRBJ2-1	CASSRGMYNEQFF	TGTGCCAGCAGTCGGGGGATGTACAATGAGCAGTTCTTC
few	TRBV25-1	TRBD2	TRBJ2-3	CASRAGGRTDTQYF	TGTGCCAGCAGAGCGGGAGGACGCACAGATACGCAGTATTTT
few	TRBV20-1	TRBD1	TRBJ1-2	CSARDPQGGVYGYTF	TGCAGTGCTAGAGATCCCCAGGGGGGGGTCTATGGCTACACCTTC
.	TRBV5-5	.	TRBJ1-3	CASSSPGAGFSGNTIYF	TGTGCCAGCAGCTCCCCCGGGGCGGGATTCTCTGGAAACACCATATATTTT
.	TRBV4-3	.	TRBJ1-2	CASSPGDAYGYTF	TGCGCCAGCAGCCCAGGGGACGCCTATGGCTACACCTTC
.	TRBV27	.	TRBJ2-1	CASNNRESSYNEQFF	TGTGCCAGCAATAACCGGGAGAGCTCCTACAATGAGCAGTTCTTC
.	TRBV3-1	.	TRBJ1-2	CASSQAGGEVRGGYTF	TGTGCCAGCAGCCAAGCTGGAGGTGAGGTCAGGGGTGGCTACACCTTC
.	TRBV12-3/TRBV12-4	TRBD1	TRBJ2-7	CASSQGTGGAYEQYF	TGTGCCAGCAGTCAAGGGACAGGTGGGGCCTACGAGCAGTACTTC
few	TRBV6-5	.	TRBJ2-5	CASSYAVFGQKETQYF	TGTGCCAGCAGTTACGCAGTTTTCGGACAGAAGGAGACCCAGTACTTC
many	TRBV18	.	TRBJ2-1	CASSPRGSYNEQFF	TGCGCCAGCAGCCCCCGGGGTTCCTACAATGAGCAGTTCTTC
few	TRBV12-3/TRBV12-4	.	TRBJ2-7	CASSPSFPVQSYEQYF	TGTGCCAGCAGTCCCTCTTTCCCAGTCCAATCCTACGAGCAGTACTTC
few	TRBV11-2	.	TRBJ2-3	CASSTAGNTQYF	TGTGCCAGCAGCACAGCAGGGAATACGCAGTATTTT
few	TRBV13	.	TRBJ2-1	CASSLGTVTYNEQFF	TGTGCCAGCAGCTTAGGGACAGTTACCTACAATGAGCAGTTCTTC
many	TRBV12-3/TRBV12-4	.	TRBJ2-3	CASRRTEADTQYF	TGTGCCAGCAGGAGGACGGAGGCGGATACGCAGTATTTT
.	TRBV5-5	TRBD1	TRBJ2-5	CASSITGGSQETQYF	TGTGCCAGCAGCATCACAGGGGGCTCACAAGAGACCCAGTACTTC
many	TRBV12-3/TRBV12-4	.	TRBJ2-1	CASTPGPGGYFF	TGTGCCAGCACTCCCGGCCCGGGGGGCTACTTCTTC
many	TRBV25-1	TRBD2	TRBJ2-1	CASSGGNEQFF	TGTGCCAGCAGCGGGGGGAATGAGCAGTTCTTC
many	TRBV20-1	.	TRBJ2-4	CSARAGVAKNIQYF	TGCAGTGCTAGAGCCGGGGTAGCCAAAAACATTCAGTACTTC
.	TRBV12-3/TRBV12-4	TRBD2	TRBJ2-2	CASKWTGGPHTGELFF	TGTGCCAGCAAGTGGACGGGAGGGCCCCACACCGGGGAGCTGTTTTTT
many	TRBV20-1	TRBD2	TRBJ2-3	CSARGGLAGRNTDTQYF	TGCAGTGCTAGAGGTGGACTAGCGGGTCGTAACACAGATACGCAGTATTTT
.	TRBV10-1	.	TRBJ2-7	CASSESNRVNYEQYF	TGCGCCAGCAGTGAGTCGAACAGGGTAAACTACGAGCAGTACTTC
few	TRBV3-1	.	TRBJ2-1	CASSRSLKAGTSYNEQFF	TGTGCCAGCAGCCGTTCCCTCAAAGCGGGTACCTCCTACAATGAGCAGTTCTTC
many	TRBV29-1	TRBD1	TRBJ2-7	CSVRNRGSYEQYF	TGCAGCGTTAGGAACAGGGGGAGCTACGAGCAGTACTTC
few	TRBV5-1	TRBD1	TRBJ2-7	CASSWTDRIYEQYF	TGCGCCAGCAGCTGGACGGACAGGATCTACGAGCAGTACTTC
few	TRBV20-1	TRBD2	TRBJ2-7	CSARGLAGGPSYEQYF	TGCAGTGCTAGGGGACTAGCGGGAGGACCCTCCTACGAGCAGTACTTC
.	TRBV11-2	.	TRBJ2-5	CASSLAQAVRETQYF	TGTGCCAGCAGCTTAGCTCAGGCCGTCCGGGAGACCCAGTACTTC
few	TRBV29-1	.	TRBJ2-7	CSVRGQLTYEQYF	TGCAGCGTCCGCGGACAGTTGACCTACGAGCAGTACTTC
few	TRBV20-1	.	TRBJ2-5	CSARRLGSLETQYF	TGCAGTGCAAGGAGACTAGGGAGTTTGGAGACCCAGTACTTC
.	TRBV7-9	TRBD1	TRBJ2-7	CAGQGETYEQYF	TGTGCCGGACAGGGGGAGACGTACGAGCAGTACTTC
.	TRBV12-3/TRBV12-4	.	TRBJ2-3	CASSPSGVTQYF	TGTGCCAGCAGTCCATCGGGGGTAACGCAGTATTTT
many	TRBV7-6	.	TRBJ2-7	CASSLDNRGSRAEQYF	TGTGCCAGCAGCTTAGACAATCGGGGGTCACGTGCCGAGCAGTACTTC
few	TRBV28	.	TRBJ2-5	CASSFWGKETQYF	TGTGCCAGCAGTTTTTGGGGCAAAGAGACCCAGTACTTC
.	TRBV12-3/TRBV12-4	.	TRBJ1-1	CASSPRGGGTEAFF	TGTGCCAGCAGCCCCCGTGGAGGCGGCACTGAAGCTTTCTTT
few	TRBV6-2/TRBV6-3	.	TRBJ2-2	CASSYSMSGELFF	TGTGCCAGCAGTTACAGCATGTCCGGGGAGCTGTTTTTT
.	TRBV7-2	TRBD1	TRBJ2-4	CASSLRTGLAKNIQYF	TGTGCCAGCAGCCTCAGGACAGGGCTAGCCAAAAACATTCAGTACTTC
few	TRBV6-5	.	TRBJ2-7	CASSYSIRGRDTYEQYF	TGTGCCAGCAGTTACTCGATTAGGGGCAGGGACACCTACGAGCAGTACTTC
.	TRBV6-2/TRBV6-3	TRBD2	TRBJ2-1	CASREHYGASGDYNEQFF	TGTGCCAGCAGGGAACACTATGGGGCTAGCGGGGATTACAATGAGCAGTTCTTC
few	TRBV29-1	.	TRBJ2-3	CSVASYYTDTQYF	TGCAGCGTTGCCTCATACTACACAGATACGCAGTATTTT
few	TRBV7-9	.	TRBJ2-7	CASSAGTGNEQYF	TGTGCCAGCAGCGCCGGGACCGGAAACGAGCAGTACTTC
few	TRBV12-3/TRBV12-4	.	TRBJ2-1	CASRTQAKEQFF	TGTGCCAGCAGAACGCAAGCCAAGGAGCAGTTCTTC
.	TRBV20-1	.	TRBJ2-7	CSARDHDGVHEQYF	TGCAGTGCTAGGGACCATGACGGGGTCCACGAGCAGTACTTC
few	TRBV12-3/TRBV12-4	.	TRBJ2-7	CASRRRNSYEQYF	TGTGCCAGCCGCAGACGGAACTCCTACGAGCAGTACTTC
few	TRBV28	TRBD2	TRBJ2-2	CASTSGGLNTGELFF	TGTGCCAGCACTAGCGGGGGGCTGAACACCGGGGAGCTGTTTTTT